The 5 T cell receptor beta chains given below trace back to one sample, sequenced in a study of blood T cells in healthy people across ages. Together with a sample-barcoded 5' primer, a J-beta primer mix was included in a second PCR lasting about 6 to 12 cycles. MiXCR, run by TCRdb on the 5' RACE reads, gives a single entry per CDR3 protein. The top ten clones hold around 13% of a sample with fewer than 900,000 distinct CDR3 sequences, 35% to 40% of them seen once. Sequenced sample: blood. Source of these receptors: a man between 18 and 29 years old in good health.

Note on this clonotype: The junction differs from germline at one of its ends, possibly a read error. The chain employs TRBV7-7 and TRBJ2-1; 7 nucleotides agree with TRBD1. The CDR3 consists of 16 residues. Germline V gene sequence: CDR1 SSHAT, CDR2 FNYEAQ (reference sequence). The CDR3, as DNA: TGTGCTAGCAGCTCCTCAGCCCGACAGGGTTCCCATGAGCAGTTCTTC. Residues: CASSSSARQGSHEQFF.

The chain carries TRBV9 and TRBJ2-6; D gene ambiguous. Germline lookup yields CDR1 SGDLS and CDR2 YYNGEE. This CDR3 spans 16 amino acids. The V end lost 4 bases, the J end lost 0 bases, and 11 bases lay between the germline ends. The chain's CDR3 is CASSTRKNSGANVLTF. The CDR3 DNA reads TGTGCCAGCAGCACCAGGAAAAACTCTGGGGCCAACGTCCTGACTTTC.

A remark on this clonotype: A much larger clone sits a single nucleotide away, making a read error possible. The CDR3 region is CTSSPDIYQETQYF. CDR3 nucleotides: TGTACCAGCAGTCCGGACATATATCAAGAGACCCAGTACTTC. The chain combines TRBV12-3 or TRBV12-4 with TRBJ2-7; TRBD1 might be the D (5 bases). The J call may be mistaken, given a closer DNA end match to TRBJ2-5. This CDR3 region has 14 residues.

V gene TRBV2 combines with J gene TRBJ2-2; 7 positions match TRBD1. Germline V gene data show CDR1 as SNHLY and CDR2 as FYNNEI. This CDR3 region has 13 residues. After removal of 8 bases from V and 5 bases from J, the junction contained 5 bases not matched to a gene. The CDR3: CASPRDSTGELFF. The CDR3 DNA follows: TGTGCCAGCCCGAGGGACAGTACCGGGGAGCTGTTTTTT.

On this clonotype: This clone may be a read error of a much larger clone one base away. The chain uses TRBV5-1 and TRBJ2-3; D possibly corresponds to TRBD2 (5 bases). The CDR3 length is 16 residues. Germline-derived CDR1 and CDR2 are SGHRS and YFSETQ. CDR3: CASSLEGSVSTDAQYF. The CDR3 DNA reads TGCGCCAGCAGCTTAGAGGGTTCTGTGAGCACAGATGCGCAGTATTTT.